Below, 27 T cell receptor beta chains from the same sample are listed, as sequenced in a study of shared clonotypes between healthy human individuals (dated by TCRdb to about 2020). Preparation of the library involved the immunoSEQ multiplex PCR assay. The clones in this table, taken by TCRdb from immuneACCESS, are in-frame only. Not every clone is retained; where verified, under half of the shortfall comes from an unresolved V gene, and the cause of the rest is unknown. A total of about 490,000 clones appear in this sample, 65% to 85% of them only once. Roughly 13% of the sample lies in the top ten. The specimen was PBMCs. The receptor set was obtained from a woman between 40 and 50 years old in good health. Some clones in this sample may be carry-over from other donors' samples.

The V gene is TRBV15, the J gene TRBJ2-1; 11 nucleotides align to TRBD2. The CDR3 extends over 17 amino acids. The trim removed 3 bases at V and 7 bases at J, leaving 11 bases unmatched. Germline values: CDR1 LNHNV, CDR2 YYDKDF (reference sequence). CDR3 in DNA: TGTGCCACCAGCAGGAACTTCTTACTAGCGGGAGTGAATGAGCAGTTCTTC. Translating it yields CATSRNFLLAGVNEQFF.

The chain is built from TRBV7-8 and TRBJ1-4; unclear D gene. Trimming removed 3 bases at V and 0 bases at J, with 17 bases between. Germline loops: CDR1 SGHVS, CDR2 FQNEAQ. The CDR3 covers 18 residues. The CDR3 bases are TGTGCCAGCAGCTTCTTCGGAGGGTTACTTGCAACTAATGAAAAACTGTTTTTT. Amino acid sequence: CASSFFGGLLATNEKLFF.

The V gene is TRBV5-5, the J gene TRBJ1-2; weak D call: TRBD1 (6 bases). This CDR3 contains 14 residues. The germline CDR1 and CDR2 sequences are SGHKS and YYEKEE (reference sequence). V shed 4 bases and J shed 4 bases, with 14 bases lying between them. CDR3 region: CASSRRQELYGYTF. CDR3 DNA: TGTGCCAGCAGCCGGAGACAGGAACTCTATGGCTACACCTTC.

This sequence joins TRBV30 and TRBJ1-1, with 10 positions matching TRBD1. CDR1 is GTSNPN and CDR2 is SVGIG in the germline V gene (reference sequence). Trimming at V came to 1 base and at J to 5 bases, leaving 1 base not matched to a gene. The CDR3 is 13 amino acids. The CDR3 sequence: CAWSGDRGTEAFF. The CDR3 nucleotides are TGTGCCTGGAGTGGGGACAGGGGAACTGAAGCTTTCTTT.

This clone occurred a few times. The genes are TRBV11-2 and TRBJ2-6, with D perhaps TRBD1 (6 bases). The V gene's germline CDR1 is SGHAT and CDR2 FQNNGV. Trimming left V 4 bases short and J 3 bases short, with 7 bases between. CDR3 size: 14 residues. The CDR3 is CASSWTVGANVLTF. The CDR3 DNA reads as TGTGCCAGCAGCTGGACAGTTGGGGCCAACGTCCTGACTTTC.

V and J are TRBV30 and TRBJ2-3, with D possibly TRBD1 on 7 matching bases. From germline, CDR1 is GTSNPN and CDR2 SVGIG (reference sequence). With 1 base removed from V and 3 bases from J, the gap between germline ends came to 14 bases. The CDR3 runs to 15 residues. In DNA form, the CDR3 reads TGTGCCTGGAGTGGACGGGCAGGGGGGACAGATACGCAGTATTTT. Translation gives CAWSGRAGGTDTQYF. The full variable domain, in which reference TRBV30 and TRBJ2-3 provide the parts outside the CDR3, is SQTIHQWPATLVQPVGSPLSLECTVEGTSNPNLYWYRQAAGRGLQLLFYSVGIGQISSEVPQNLSASRPQDRQFILSSKKLLLSDSGFYLCAWSGRAGGTDTQYFGPGTRLTVL.

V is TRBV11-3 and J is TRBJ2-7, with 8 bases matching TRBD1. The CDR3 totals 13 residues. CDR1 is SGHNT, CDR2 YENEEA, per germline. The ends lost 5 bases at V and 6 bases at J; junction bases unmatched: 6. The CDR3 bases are TGTGCCAGCAGCCCAGGACAGGGAGGCGAGCAGTACTTC. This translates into CASSPGQGGEQYF.

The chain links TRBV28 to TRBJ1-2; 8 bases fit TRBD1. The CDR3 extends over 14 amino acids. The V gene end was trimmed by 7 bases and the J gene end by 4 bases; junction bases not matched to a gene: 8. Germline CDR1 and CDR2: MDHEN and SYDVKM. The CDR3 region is CASIPTGEGYGYTF. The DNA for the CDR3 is TGTGCCAGCATCCCGACAGGGGAAGGCTATGGCTACACCTTC.

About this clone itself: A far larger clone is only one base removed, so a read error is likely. The CDR3 nucleotides read TGCAGCGTCGGTGACAGTAACACTGAAACTTTCTTT. This codes for CSVGDSNTETFF. The chain recombines TRBV29-1 with TRBJ1-1, with a possible D match to TRBD1 (5 bases). The CDR3 consists of 12 residues. CDR1 and CDR2 (germline): SQVTM, ANQGSEA.

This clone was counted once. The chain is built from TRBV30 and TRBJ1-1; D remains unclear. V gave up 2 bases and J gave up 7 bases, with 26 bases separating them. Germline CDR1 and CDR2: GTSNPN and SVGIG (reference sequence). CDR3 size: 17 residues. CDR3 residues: CAWSRSSWVVPRSEAFF. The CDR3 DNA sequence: TGTGCCTGGAGTAGGTCTAGCTGGGTAGTACCCCGGAGTGAAGCTTTCTTT. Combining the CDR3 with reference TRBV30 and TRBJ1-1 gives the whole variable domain SQTIHQWPATLVQPVGSPLSLECTVEGTSNPNLYWYRQAAGRGLQLLFYSVGIGQISSEVPQNLSASRPQDRQFILSSKKLLLSDSGFYLCAWSRSSWVVPRSEAFFGQGTRLTVV.

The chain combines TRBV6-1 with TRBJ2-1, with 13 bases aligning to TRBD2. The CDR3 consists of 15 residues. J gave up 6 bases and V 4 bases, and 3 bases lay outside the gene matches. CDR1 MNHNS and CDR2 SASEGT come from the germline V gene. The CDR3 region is CASSAGLAGLNEQFF. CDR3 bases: TGTGCCAGCAGTGCGGGACTAGCGGGACTCAATGAGCAGTTCTTC.

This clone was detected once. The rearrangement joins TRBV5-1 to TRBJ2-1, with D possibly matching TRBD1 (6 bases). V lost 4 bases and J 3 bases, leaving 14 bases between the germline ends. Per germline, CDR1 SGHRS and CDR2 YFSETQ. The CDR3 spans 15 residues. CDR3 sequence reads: CASSQGQGNYNEQFF. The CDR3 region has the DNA TGCGCCAGCAGCCAGGGACAAGGGAACTACAATGAGCAGTTCTTC.

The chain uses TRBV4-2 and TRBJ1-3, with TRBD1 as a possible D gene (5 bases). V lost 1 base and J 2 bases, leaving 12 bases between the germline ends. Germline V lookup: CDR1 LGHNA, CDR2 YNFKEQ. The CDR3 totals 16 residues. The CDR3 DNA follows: TGTGCCAGCAGCCAAGGGGGCCAGAATACTGGAAACACCATATATTTT. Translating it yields CASSQGGQNTGNTIYF.

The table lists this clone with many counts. The CDR3 protein is CSTGLSYEQYF. CDR3 sequence (DNA): TGCAGCACCGGGCTCTCCTACGAGCAGTACTTC. The rearrangement joins TRBV20-1 to TRBJ2-7, with D unclear. The CDR3 has 11 residues. Germline values: CDR1 DFQATT, CDR2 SNEGSKA (reference sequence).

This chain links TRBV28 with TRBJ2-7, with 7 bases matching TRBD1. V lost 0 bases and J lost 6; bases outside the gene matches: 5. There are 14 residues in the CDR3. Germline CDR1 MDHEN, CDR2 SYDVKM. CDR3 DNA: TGTGCCAGCAGTTTATGTCGTACAGGGGTCGAGCAGTACTTC. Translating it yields CASSLCRTGVEQYF. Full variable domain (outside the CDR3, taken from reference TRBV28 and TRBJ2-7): DVKVTQSSRYLVKRTGEKVFLECVQDMDHENMFWYRQDPGLGLRLIYFSYDVKMKEKGDIPEGYSVSREKKERFSLILESASTNQTSMYLCASSLCRTGVEQYFGPGTRLTVT.

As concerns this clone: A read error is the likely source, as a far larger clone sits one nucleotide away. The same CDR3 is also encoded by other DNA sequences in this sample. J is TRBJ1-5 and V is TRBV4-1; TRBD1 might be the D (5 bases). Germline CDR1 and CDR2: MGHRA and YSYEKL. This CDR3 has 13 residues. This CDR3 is CASSPREDQPQHF. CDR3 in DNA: TGCGCCAGCAGCCCCAGGGAGGATCAACCCCAGCATTTT.

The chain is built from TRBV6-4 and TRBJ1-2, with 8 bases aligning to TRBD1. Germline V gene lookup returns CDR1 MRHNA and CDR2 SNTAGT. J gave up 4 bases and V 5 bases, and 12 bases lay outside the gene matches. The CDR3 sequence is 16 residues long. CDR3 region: CASSHKRGQVGYGYTF. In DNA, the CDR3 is TGTGCCAGCAGTCACAAAAGGGGACAGGTGGGCTATGGCTACACCTTC.

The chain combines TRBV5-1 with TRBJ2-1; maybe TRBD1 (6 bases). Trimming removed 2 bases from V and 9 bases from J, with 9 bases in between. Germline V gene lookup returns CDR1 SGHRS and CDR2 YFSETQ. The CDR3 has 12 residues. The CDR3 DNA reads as TGCGCCAGCAGCTTACAGGGCGCTGAGCAGTTCTTC. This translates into CASSLQGAEQFF.

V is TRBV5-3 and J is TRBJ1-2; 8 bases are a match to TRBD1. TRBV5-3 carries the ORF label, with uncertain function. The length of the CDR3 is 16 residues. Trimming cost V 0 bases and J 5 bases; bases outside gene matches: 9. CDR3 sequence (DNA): TGTGCCAGAAGCTTGGAGGGCAAGGGACAGGTTTATGGCTACACCTTC. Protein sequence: CARSLEGKGQVYGYTF.

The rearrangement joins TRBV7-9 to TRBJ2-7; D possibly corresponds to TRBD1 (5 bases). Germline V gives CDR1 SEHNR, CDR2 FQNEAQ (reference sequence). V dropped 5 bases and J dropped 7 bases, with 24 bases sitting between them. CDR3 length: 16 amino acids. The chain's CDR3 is CASSPPSRAAYEEQYF. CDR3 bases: TGTGCCAGCAGCCCCCCCAGCAGGGCGGCTTACGAGGAGCAGTACTTC.

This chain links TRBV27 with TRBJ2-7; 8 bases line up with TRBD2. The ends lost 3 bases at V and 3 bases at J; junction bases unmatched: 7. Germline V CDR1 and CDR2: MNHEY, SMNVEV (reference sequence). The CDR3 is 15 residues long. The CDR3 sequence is CASSFKGLADYEQYF. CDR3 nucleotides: TGTGCCAGCAGTTTTAAAGGACTAGCAGACTACGAGCAGTACTTC.

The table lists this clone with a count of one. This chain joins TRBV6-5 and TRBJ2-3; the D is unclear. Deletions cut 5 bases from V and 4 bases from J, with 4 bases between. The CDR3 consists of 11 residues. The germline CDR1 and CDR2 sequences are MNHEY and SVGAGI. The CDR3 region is CASSIADTQYF. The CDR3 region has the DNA TGTGCCAGCAGTATCGCAGATACGCAGTATTTT.

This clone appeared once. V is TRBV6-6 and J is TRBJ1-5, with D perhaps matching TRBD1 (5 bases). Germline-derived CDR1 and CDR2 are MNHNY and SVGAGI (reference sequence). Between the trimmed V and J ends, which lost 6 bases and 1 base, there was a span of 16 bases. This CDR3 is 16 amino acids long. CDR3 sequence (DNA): TGTGCCAGCAGCCTGCGGGGGGATAGGAGCAATCAGCCCCAGCATTTT. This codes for CASSLRGDRSNQPQHF.

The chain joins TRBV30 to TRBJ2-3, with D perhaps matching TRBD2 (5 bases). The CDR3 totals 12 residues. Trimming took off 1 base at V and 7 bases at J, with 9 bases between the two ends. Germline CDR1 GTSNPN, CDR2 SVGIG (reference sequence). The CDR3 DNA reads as TGTGCCTGGAGTGGGACTCTCCATACGCAGTATTTT. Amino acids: CAWSGTLHTQYF.

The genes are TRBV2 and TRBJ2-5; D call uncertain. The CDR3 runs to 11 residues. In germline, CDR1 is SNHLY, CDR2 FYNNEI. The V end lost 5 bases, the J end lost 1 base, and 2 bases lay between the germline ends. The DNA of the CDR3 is TGTGCCAGCAGTACCCAAGAGACCCAGTACTTC. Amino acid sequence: CASSTQETQYF.

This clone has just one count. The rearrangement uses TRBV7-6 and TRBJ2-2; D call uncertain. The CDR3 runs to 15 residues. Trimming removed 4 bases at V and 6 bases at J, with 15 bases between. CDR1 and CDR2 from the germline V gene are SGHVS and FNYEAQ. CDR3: CASSSGERWAGELFF. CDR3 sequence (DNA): TGTGCCAGCAGCTCCGGCGAAAGGTGGGCCGGGGAGCTGTTTTTT.

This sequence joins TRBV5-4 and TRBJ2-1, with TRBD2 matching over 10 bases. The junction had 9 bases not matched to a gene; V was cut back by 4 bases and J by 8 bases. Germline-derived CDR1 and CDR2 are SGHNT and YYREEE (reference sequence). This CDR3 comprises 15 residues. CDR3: CASSIGTSEVYEQFF. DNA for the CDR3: TGTGCCAGCAGCATCGGGACTAGCGAGGTCTATGAGCAGTTCTTC.